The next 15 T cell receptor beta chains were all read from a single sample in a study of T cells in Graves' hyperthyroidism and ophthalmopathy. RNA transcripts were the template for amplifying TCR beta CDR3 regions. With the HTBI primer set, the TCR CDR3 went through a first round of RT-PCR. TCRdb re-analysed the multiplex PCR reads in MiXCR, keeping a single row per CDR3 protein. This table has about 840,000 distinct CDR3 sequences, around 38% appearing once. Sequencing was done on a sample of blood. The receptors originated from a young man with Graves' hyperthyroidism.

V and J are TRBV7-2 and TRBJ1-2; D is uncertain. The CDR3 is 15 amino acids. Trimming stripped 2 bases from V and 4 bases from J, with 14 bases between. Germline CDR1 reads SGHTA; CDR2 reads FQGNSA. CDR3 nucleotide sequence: TGTGCCAGCAGCTTACCCCTGGGGAGACCCTATGGCTACACCTTC. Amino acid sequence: CASSLPLGRPYGYTF.

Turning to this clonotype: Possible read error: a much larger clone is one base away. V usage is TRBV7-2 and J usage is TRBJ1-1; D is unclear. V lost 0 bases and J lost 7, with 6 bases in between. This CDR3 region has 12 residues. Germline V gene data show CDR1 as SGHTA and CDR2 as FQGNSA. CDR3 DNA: TGTGCCAGCAGCTTAGCGGATGATGAAGCTTTCTTT. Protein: CASSLADDEAFF.

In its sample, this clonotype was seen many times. CDR3 protein: CATFGVGTGELFF. As DNA, the CDR3 is TGTGCCACGTTCGGGGTGGGGACCGGGGAGCTGTTTTTT. The chain is built from TRBV15 and TRBJ2-2; tentatively, D is TRBD2 (5 bases). Germline values: CDR1 LNHNV, CDR2 YYDKDF (reference sequence). With 9 bases removed from V and 5 bases from J, the gap between germline ends came to 13 bases. The CDR3 is 13 amino acids. Full variable domain (rest looked up from reference TRBV15 and TRBJ2-2): DAMVIQNPRYQVTQFGKPVTLSCSQTLNHNVMYWYQQKSSQAPKLLFHYYDKDFNNEADTPDNFQSRRPNTSFCFLDIRSPGLGDTAMYLCATFGVGTGELFFGEGSRLTVL.

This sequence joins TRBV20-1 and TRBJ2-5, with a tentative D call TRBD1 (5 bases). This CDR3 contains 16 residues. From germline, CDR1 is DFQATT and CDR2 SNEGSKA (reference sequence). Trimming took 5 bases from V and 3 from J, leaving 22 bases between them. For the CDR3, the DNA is TGCAGTGCTCCCCAGGGCAGCTACTCCCCTGAAGAGACCCAGTACTTC. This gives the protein CSAPQGSYSPEETQYF.

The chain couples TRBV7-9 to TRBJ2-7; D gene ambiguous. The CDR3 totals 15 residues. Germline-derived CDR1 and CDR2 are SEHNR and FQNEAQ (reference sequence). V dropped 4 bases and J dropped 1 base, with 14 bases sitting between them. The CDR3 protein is CASSSPSRPSYEQYF. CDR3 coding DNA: TGTGCCAGCAGCTCCCCCAGTAGACCGTCCTACGAGCAGTACTTC.

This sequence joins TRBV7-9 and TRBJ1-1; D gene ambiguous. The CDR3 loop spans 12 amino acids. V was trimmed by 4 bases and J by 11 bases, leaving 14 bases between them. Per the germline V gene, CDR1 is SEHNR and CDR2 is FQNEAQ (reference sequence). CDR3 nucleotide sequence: TGTGCCAGCAGCTCTTTAGCGGTGGGCGCTTTCTTT. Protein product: CASSSLAVGAFF.

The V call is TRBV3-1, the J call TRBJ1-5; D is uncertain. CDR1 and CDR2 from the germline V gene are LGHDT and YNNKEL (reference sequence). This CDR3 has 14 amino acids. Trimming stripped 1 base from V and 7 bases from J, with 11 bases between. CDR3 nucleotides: TGTGCCAGCAGCCAAGGGTGGGTGGGACAGCCCCAGCATTTT. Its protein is CASSQGWVGQPQHF.

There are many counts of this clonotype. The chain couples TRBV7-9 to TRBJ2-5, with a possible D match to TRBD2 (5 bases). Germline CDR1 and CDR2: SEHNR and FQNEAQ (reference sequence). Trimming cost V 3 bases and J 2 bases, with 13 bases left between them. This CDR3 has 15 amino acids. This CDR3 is CASSFPPLVQETQYF. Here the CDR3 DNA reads TGTGCCAGCAGCTTCCCCCCACTAGTACAAGAGACCCAGTACTTC.

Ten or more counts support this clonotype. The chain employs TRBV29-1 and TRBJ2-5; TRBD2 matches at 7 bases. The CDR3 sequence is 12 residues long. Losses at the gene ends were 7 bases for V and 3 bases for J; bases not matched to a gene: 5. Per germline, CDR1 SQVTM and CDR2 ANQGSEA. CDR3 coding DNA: TGCAGCGCCCACCGGGGGGAAGAGACCCAGTACTTC. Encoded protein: CSAHRGEETQYF. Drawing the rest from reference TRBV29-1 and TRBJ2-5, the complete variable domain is SAVISQKPSRDICQRGTSLTIQCQVDSQVTMMFWYRQQPGQSLTLIATANQGSEATYESGFVIDKFPISRPNLTFSTLTVSNMSPEDSSIYLCSAHRGEETQYFGPGTRLLVL.

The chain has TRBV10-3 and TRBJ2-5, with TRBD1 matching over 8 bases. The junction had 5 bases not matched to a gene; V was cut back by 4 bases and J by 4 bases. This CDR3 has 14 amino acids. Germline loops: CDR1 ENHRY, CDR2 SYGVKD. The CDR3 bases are TGTGCCATCAGTGCGGCAGGGGGCGGAGAGACCCAGTACTTC. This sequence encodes CAISAAGGGETQYF.

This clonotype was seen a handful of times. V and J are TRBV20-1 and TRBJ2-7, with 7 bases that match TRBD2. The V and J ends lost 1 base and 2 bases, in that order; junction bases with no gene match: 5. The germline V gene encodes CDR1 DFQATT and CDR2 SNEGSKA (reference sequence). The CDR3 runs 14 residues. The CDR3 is CSARVSGRAYEQYF. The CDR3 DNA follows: TGCAGTGCTAGAGTATCGGGGAGGGCCTACGAGCAGTACTTC.

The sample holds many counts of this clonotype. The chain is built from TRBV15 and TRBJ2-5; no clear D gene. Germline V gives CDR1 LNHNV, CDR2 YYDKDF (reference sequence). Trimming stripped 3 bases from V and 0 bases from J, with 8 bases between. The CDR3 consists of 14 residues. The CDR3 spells CATSSRPYQETQYF. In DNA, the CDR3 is TGTGCCACCAGCAGCAGACCGTACCAAGAGACCCAGTACTTC.

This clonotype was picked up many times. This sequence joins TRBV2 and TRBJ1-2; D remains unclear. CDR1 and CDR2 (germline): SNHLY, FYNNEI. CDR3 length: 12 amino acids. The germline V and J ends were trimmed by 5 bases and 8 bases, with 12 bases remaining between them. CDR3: CASSLTASGYTF. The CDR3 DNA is TGTGCCAGCAGTCTAACGGCAAGCGGCTACACCTTC.

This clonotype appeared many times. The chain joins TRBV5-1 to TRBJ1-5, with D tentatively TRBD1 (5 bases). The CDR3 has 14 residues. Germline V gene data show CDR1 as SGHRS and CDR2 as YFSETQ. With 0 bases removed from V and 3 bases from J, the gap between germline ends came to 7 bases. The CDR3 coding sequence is TGCGCCAGCAGCTTGGCCAGGGACAATCAGCCCCAGCATTTT. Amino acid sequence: CASSLARDNQPQHF. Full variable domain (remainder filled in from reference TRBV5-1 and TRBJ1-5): KAGVTQTPRYLIKTRGQQVTLSCSPISGHRSVSWYQQTPGQGLQFLFEYFSETQRNKGNFPGRFSGRQFSNSRSEMNVSTLELGDSALYLCASSLARDNQPQHFGDGTRLSIL.

The CDR3 sequence is CASSQLAEVNEQYF. DNA for the CDR3: TGTGCCAGCAGCCAACTAGCGGAAGTGAACGAGCAGTACTTC. The chain is built from TRBV14 and TRBJ2-7; 7 bases are a match to TRBD2. Germline-derived CDR1 and CDR2 are SGHDN and FVKESK. The V segment lost 2 bases and the J segment 5 bases; nucleotides outside the gene matches: 6. This CDR3 is 14 amino acids long.